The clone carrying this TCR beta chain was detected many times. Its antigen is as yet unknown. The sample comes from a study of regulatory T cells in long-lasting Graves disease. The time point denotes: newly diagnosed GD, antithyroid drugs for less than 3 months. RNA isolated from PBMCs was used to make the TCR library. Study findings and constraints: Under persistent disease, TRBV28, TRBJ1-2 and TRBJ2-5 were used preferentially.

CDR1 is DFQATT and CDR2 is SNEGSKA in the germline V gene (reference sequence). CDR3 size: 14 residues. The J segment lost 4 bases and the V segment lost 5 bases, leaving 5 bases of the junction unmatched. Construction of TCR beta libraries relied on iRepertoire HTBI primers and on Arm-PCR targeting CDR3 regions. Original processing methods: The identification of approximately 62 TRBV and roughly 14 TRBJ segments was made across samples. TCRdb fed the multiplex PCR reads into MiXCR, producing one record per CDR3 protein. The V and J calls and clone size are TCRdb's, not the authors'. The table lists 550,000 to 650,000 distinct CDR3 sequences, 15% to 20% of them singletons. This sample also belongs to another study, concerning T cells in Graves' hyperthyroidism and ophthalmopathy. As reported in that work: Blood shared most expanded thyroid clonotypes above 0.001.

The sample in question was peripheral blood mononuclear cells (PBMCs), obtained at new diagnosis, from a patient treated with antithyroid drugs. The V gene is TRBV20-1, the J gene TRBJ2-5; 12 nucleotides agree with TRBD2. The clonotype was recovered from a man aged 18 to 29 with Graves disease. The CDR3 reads CSARLAGAGETQYF. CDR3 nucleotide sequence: TGCAGTGCTCGACTAGCGGGAGCGGGAGAGACCCAGTACTTC.